The 20 T cell receptor beta chains below come from one sample, sequenced in a study of T cells in Graves' hyperthyroidism and ophthalmopathy (dated by TCRdb to the late 2010s). Library construction relied on multiplex PCR. TCRdb names Illumina HiSeq 2000 as the instrument used. TCR beta CDR3 regions were amplified from RNA transcripts. A first-round RT-PCR of the TCR CDR3 used the HTBI primer set with the Qiagen OneStep RT-PCR kit. TCRdb took the public reads, trimmed them with fastp at Q25, ran MiXCR for clone calling and kept in-frame beta chains. Each entry merges the rows of one CDR3 protein and shows their most common DNA and genes. The sample data list 27,000 or so distinct CDR3 sequences, and 40% to 55% of these were observed just once. The top ten hold about a tenth of the sample. The material sequenced was blood. These TCRs come from a woman aged 25-40 years with Graves' hyperthyroidism.

This clonotype was recorded at least ten times. The chain joins TRBV3-1 to TRBJ2-3; TRBD2 might be the D (5 bases). This CDR3 is built from 14 residues. V was clipped by 2 bases and J by 4 bases, with 10 bases between them. Germline CDR1 is LGHDT and CDR2 is YNNKEL (reference sequence). The DNA for the CDR3 is TGTGCCAGCAGCCAAAGTGGGAGCTCAGATACGCAGTATTTT. Encoded protein: CASSQSGSSDTQYF.

DNA for the CDR3: TGTGCCAGCACGGTTAATGGGGGGACAGATAATGAAAAACTGTTTTTT. Translated: CASTVNGGTDNEKLFF. The V call is TRBV25-1, the J call TRBJ1-4; TRBD1 matches at 7 bases. The CDR3 length is 16 residues. Looked up from germline, CDR1 is MGHDK and CDR2 is SYGVNS. V lost 7 bases and J lost 4; bases outside the gene matches: 12.

This clonotype was counted many times. The gene calls are TRBV19 and TRBJ2-3; 9 bases align to TRBD1. This CDR3 comprises 16 residues. V lost 2 bases to trimming and J lost 4 bases; unmatched junction nucleotides: 7. Germline V lookup: CDR1 LNHDA, CDR2 SQIVND (reference sequence). CDR3 coding DNA: TGTGCCAGTAGTATACAGTCACAGGGGGCTTCAGATACGCAGTATTTT. It translates to CASSIQSQGASDTQYF.

CDR3 sequence (DNA): TGTGCCAGCAGTTTGCAGGGGGTCACTGAAGCTTTCTTT. This translates into CASSLQGVTEAFF. The chain combines TRBV28 with TRBJ1-1, with TRBD1 identical over 7 bases. J was trimmed by 4 bases and V by 3 bases; bases with no gene match: 2. CDR1 is MDHEN and CDR2 is SYDVKM in the germline V gene. This CDR3 has 13 residues.

This chain joins TRBV12-3 or TRBV12-4 and TRBJ1-2; D might be TRBD1 (6 bases). CDR3 length: 13 residues. V lost 11 bases and J 4 bases, leaving 17 bases between the germline ends. CDR3 nucleotide sequence: TGTGCCTGCGGTTTGGACAGCGGCTATGGCTACACCTTC. Residues: CACGLDSGYGYTF.

Details on this clonotype: It may be a read error: a sequence one base away is much more abundant. It is unclear where the CDR3 begins or ends on the DNA, so no DNA is shown, and the CDR3 is as TCRdb lists it. This sequence joins TRBV30 and TRBJ1-1; TRBD1 is the table's D call, not checked against the DNA. The CDR3 length is 15 residues, termini included. The V gene's germline CDR1 is GTSNPN and CDR2 SVGIG (reference sequence). The CDR3 reads CAWTRQWGGGTEACF.

Many counts were recorded for this clonotype. The genes are TRBV20-1 and TRBJ1-5, with 7 bases lining up with TRBD1. The germline V gene encodes CDR1 DFQATT and CDR2 SNEGSKA (reference sequence). CDR3 length: 14 residues. After removal of 5 bases from V and 4 bases from J, the junction contained 8 bases not matched to a gene. In nucleotides, the CDR3 is TGCAGTGCTGACAACAGGGGCCCGAATCAGCCCCAGCATTTT. Its translation: CSADNRGPNQPQHF.

This clonotype is labeled medium-sized. The chain has TRBV29-1 and TRBJ1-2; D gene uncertain. CDR1 is SQVTM and CDR2 is ANQGSEA in the germline V gene. The CDR3 contains 13 residues. The V end was cut by 3 bases, the J end by 2 bases, with 10 bases between. The CDR3 here is CSVEGSTNYGYTF. The CDR3 region has the DNA TGCAGCGTTGAGGGCAGTACCAACTATGGCTACACCTTC. Variable domain in full (rest from reference TRBV29-1 and TRBJ1-2): SAVISQKPSRDICQRGTSLTIQCQVDSQVTMMFWYRQQPGQSLTLIATANQGSEATYESGFVIDKFPISRPNLTFSTLTVSNMSPEDSSIYLCSVEGSTNYGYTFGSGTRLTVV.

By share, this clonotype counts as medium-sized. The chain joins TRBV19 to TRBJ2-3; tentatively, D is TRBD1 (5 bases). Germline values: CDR1 LNHDA, CDR2 SQIVND (reference sequence). The CDR3 has 15 amino acids. The V end lost 7 bases, the J end lost 3 bases, and 17 bases lay between the germline ends. Written as DNA, the CDR3 is TGTGCCAGTAATGTCAAAGGGGCTTTAACAGATACGCAGTATTTT. This translates into CASNVKGALTDTQYF.

At least ten counts were recorded for this clonotype. J is TRBJ1-1 and V is TRBV2; no clear D. Germline V CDR1 and CDR2: SNHLY, FYNNEI. The CDR3 loop spans 13 amino acids. The V gene lost 10 bases and the J gene lost 0 bases, with 12 bases spanning the gap. The CDR3, as DNA: TGTGCCACCAACCCCCCGATGAACACTGAAGCTTTCTTT. Its protein is CATNPPMNTEAFF.

At least ten counts were recorded for this clonotype. The rearrangement joins TRBV7-8 to TRBJ2-3; D not certain. Trimming shortened V by 0 bases and J by 4 bases, and 17 bases separated the two germline ends. The CDR3 has 17 amino acids. Germline assignment: CDR1 SGHVS and CDR2 FQNEAQ. CDR3 in DNA: TGTGCCAGCAGCTTAGCGTTTGGGGATTTCGGTCCAGATACGCAGTATTTT. Protein sequence: CASSLAFGDFGPDTQYF.

The rearrangement links TRBV25-1 to TRBJ2-1; the D is unclear. The length of the CDR3 is 18 residues. Germline V gives CDR1 MGHDK, CDR2 SYGVNS. V lost 4 bases to trimming and J lost 2 bases, with 21 bases between them. As DNA, the CDR3 is TGTGCCAGCAGTGCTAGTCCCACGGTCGGGCTTACCTACAATGAGCAGTTCTTC. This codes for CASSASPTVGLTYNEQFF.

Turning to this clonotype: One end of the junction does not line up with germline, which may come from a read error. This chain connects TRBV5-4 to TRBJ2-3; weak D call: TRBD2 (7 bases). Germline-derived CDR1 and CDR2 are SGHNT and YYREEE (reference sequence). The CDR3 spans 16 residues. CDR3 loop: CAGSSGQDGRGGTQYF. As DNA, the CDR3 is TGTGCCGGCAGCTCGGGGCAGGATGGGAGGGGGGGCACGCAGTATTTT.

For this clonotype: The junction departs from the called germline gene at one end, perhaps through a read error. The chain uses TRBV20-1 and TRBJ2-1; no clear D gene. Germline CDR1 and CDR2: DFQATT and SNEGSKA (reference sequence). The CDR3 is 13 residues long. This chain's CDR3 is CSASVWAYNKQFF. DNA for the CDR3: TGCAGTGCCAGCGTTTGGGCGTACAATAAGCAGTTCTTC.

The rearrangement links TRBV2 to TRBJ1-4, with D possibly being TRBD1 (5 bases). V shed 1 base and J shed 7 bases, with 16 bases lying between them. Germline CDR1 SNHLY, CDR2 FYNNEI. The CDR3 runs to 16 residues. This chain's CDR3 is CASSEERGQGGEKLFF. CDR3 bases: TGTGCCAGCAGTGAAGAGCGTGGCCAGGGAGGTGAAAAACTGTTTTTT.

The rearrangement uses TRBV2 and TRBJ2-7; 13 bases are shared with TRBD2. The CDR3 runs to 16 residues. CDR1 and CDR2 from the germline V gene are SNHLY and FYNNEI. V was clipped by 4 bases and J by 0 bases; unmatched bases: 3. The CDR3 protein is CASSVGTSGVSYEQYF. The CDR3 nucleotides are TGTGCCAGCAGTGTCGGGACTAGCGGGGTCTCCTACGAGCAGTACTTC.

With respect to this clonotype: A read error may produce the germline difference seen at one junction end. The rearrangement uses TRBV2 and TRBJ1-3; TRBD1 is a possible D gene (5 bases). The germline V gene has CDR1 SNHLY and CDR2 FYNNEI. The CDR3 consists of 16 residues. The CDR3 DNA sequence: TGTGCCACCGGCCGCACTCGGGACGACTCTGGAAAAACCATAAATTTT. Encoded protein: CATGRTRDDSGKTINF.

This clonotype has a count of ten or more. The rearrangement joins TRBV4-1 to TRBJ2-5; 7 bases map to TRBD1. Germline V gene sequence: CDR1 MGHRA, CDR2 YSYEKL. The CDR3 has 15 residues. With V trimmed by 1 base and J by 5 bases, 7 bases remained unmatched. Here the CDR3 DNA reads TGCGCCAGCAGCCAAGTACAAGGGGGCGAGGAGACCCAGTACTTC. Amino acids: CASSQVQGGEETQYF.

This clonotype was recorded at least ten times. This sequence may be a read error, since a much larger clone differs from it by one base. The chain joins TRBV25-1 to TRBJ2-1; 10 nucleotides line up with TRBD1. The CDR3 is 14 amino acids. CDR1 is MGHDK, CDR2 SYGVNS, per germline. CDR3 sequence (DNA): TGTGTCAGCAAAGGGGACAGGGGAAACAATGAGCAGTTCTTC. It is translated as CVSKGDRGNNEQFF.

As concerns this clonotype: One junction end disagrees with the germline gene, perhaps due to a read error. The chain carries TRBV28 and TRBJ2-2; tentatively, D is TRBD2 (5 bases). Germline CDR1 MDHEN, CDR2 SYDVKM. This CDR3 region has 12 residues. The CDR3 protein is CTSIANTGELFF. In nucleotides, the CDR3 is TGTACCTCTATAGCGAACACCGGGGAGTTGTTTTTT.